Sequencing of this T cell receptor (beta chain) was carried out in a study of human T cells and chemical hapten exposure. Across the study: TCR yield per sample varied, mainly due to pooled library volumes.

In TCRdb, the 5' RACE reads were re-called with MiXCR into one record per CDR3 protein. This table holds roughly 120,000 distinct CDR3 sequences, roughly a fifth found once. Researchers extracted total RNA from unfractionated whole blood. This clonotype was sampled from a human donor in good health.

CDR3 coding DNA: TGCAGTGCTAGAGATCGTCTACGGTGGTACCAAGAGACCCAGTACTTC. Its translation is CSARDRLRWYQETQYF. The rearrangement joins TRBV20-1 to TRBJ2-5, with unresolved D. V dropped 0 bases and J dropped 0 bases, with 14 bases sitting between them. The CDR3 length is 16 residues. Germline assignment: CDR1 DFQATT and CDR2 SNEGSKA (reference sequence).